The clone carrying this TCR beta chain was picked up a small number of times. The antigen is undetermined. Overall study results and limits: Tumor Tregs overlapped most with tumor, then blood, naive CD4+ cells. Tumor memory CD4+ T cell TCR gene usage clustered with blood and lymph node memory CD4+ cells and lymph node naive CD4+ cells.

The CDR3 is 14 residues long. V was pared by 1 base and J by 7 bases, with 6 bases of the junction left unmatched. Germline lookup yields CDR1 SGHTA and CDR2 FQGNSA. Full-length variable regions came from constant-region reverse primers plus semi-nested Nested Universal Primer A PCR. TCRdb re-called the 5' RACE reads through MiXCR, storing one row per CDR3 protein. The repertoire holds 62,000 or so distinct CDR3 sequences, with around a fifth as singletons. The sample taken for sequencing was memory CD4+ T cells sorted from a lymph node. Described subset: memory CD4+ T cells, CD4+CD45RO+CD25-. The chain joins TRBV7-2 to TRBJ1-2; 7 bases align to TRBD1. This sequence originates from a female donor with breast cancer. CDR3 protein: CASSLGQGDRGYTF. CDR3 DNA: TGTGCCAGCAGCTTAGGACAGGGAGACCGTGGCTACACCTTC.